This entry describes one TCR beta chain. The repertoire was sequenced with immunoSEQ multiplex PCR; TCRdb's copy has only in-frame clones and lacks some. The repertoire holds roughly 2.5 million clones, with over 85% as singletons. The entry originates in a study of shared clonotypes between healthy human individuals. Study overall: Each donor contributed plates that comprised three CD4 naive, three CD4 memory, two CD8 naive and one CD8 memory.

Looked up from germline, CDR1 is SGHNT and CDR2 is YYREEE (reference sequence). The J segment lost 7 bases and the V segment lost 3 bases, leaving 10 bases of the junction unmatched. The CDR3 has 16 residues. The material sequenced was naive CD4+ T cells sorted from blood. Subset given: CD45RA+ positively selected. The TCR originated in a man aged 18 to 35 in good health. The J gene is TRBJ1-6, the V gene TRBV5-4, with TRBD1 matching over 7 bases. The CDR3 is CASSSGGDRDNSPLHF. The CDR3 bases are TGTGCCAGCAGCTCCGGGGGCGACAGGGACAATTCACCCCTCCACTTT.